The source of this TCR beta chain is a study of OX40 agonist ivuxolimab in advanced cancers. Looking at the study overall: The treatment was a fully human IgG2 OX40 agonist, ivuxolimab. Study-level points and caveats: Clonal expansion among partial responders at 0.1-3.0 mg/kg ranked near the lowest.

This clone was detected only a few times. The antigen remains undetermined. Sequenced by immunoSEQ multiplex PCR; TCRdb stores in-frame clones only, minus some. The sample holds some 83,000 clones, approximately 86% seen once. Trimming removed 3 bases at V and 0 bases at J, with 18 bases between. There are 19 residues in the CDR3. Per germline, CDR1 LNHDA and CDR2 SQIVND (reference sequence). The source is an adult with an advanced solid tumor such as melanoma, head and neck, liver or kidney cancer. The sample consisted of CD4+ or CD8+ T cells sorted from blood, taken in a trial of the OX40 agonist ivuxolimab. The chain couples TRBV19 to TRBJ2-6, with D possibly matching TRBD1 (6 bases). CDR3 DNA sequence: TGTGCCAGTAGTATCCGACAGGATTGGGGCACCTCTGGGGCCAACGTCCTGACTTTC. Translated, it gives CASSIRQDWGTSGANVLTF.